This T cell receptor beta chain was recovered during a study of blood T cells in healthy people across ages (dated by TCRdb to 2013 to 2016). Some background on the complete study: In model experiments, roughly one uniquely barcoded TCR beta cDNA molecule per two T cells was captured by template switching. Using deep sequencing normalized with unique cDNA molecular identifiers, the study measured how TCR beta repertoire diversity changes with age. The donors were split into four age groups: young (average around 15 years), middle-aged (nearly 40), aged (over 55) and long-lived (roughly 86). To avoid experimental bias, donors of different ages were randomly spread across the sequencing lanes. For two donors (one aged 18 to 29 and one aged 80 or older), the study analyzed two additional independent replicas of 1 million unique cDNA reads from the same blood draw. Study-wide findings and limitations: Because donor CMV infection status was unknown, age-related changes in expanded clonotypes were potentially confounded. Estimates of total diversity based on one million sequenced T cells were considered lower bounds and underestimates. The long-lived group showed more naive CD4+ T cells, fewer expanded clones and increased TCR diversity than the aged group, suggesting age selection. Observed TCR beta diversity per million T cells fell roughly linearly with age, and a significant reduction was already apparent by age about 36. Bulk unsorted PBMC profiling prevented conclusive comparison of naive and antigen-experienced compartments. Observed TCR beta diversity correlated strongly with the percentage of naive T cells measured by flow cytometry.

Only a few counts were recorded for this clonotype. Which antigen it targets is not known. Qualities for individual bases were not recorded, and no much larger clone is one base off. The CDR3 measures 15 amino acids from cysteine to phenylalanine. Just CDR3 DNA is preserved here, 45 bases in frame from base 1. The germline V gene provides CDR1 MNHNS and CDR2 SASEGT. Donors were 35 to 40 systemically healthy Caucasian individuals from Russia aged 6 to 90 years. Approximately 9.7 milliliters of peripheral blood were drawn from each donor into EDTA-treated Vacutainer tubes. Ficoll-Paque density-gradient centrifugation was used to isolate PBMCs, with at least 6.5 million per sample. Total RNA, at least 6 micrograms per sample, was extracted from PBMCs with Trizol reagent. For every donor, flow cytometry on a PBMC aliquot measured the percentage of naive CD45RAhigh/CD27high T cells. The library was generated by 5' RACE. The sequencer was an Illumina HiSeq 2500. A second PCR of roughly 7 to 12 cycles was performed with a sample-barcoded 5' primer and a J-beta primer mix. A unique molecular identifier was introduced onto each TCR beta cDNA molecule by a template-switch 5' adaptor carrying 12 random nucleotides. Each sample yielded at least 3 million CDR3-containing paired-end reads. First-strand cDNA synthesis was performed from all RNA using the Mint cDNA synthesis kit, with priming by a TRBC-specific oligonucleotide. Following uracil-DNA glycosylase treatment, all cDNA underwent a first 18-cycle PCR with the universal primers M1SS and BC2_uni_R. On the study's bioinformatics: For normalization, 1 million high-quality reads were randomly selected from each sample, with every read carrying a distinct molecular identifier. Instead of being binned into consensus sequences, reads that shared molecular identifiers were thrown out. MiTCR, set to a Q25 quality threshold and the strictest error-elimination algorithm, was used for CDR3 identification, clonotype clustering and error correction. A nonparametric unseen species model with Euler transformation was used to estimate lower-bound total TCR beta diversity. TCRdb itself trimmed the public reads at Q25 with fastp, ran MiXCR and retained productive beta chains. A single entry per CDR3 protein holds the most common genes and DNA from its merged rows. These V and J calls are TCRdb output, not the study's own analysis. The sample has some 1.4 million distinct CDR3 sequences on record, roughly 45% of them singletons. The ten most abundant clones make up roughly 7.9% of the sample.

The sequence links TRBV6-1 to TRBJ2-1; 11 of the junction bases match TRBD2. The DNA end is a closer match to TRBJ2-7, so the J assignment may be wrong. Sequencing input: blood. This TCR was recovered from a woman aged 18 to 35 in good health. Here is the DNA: TGTGCCAGCACCGATAGCGGGAGGGGCTACAATGAGCAGTACTTC. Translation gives CASTDSGRGYNEQYF.